This T cell receptor beta chain was observed in a study of blood T cell repertoires in COVID-19 (dated by TCRdb to the early 2020s). For the study in its entirety: Samples from collaborators originated in the United States, Italy and Spain and spanned both the acute and convalescent phases of COVID-19. The material from the prospective study consisted of cDNA or gDNA derived from T cells, B-cell-depleted T cells, or PBMCs. Subjects who had been exposed to COVID-19, were actively infected with it, or had recovered from it provided the deeply sampled blood TCRbeta repertoires that made up the dataset. The repertoires were made available in a free public database intended to serve as a resource for research on the immune response to SARS-CoV-2. Samples came from the ongoing ImmuneRACE study (first 160 participants) plus 1,254 subjects from 6 global collaborators. Nearly every sample came with metadata listing a de-identified subject ID, COVID-19 status, age in years and sex. Where available, HLA class I and class II types were obtained from metadata supplied by the sample provider rather than from assay-based typing. The investigation overall reported the following: How much clinical and demographic metadata was included differed by source and by participant, and the metadata was provided uncurated.

In Seattle, one collaborating source enrolled patients while the infection was active and tracked those patients longitudinally over the course of disease. Whole blood was collected in K2EDTA tubes by collaborating institutions according to the institutions' own protocols. For TCRbeta analysis, collaborator samples were shipped as frozen whole blood, as isolated PBMCs, or as DNA extracted from either sample type. As to this clone: Its antigen remains undetermined. No base quality values were provided; no much bigger clone lies one nucleotide off.

Looking up the germline V gene yields CDR1 SGHVS and CDR2 FNYEAQ. The CDR3 spans 13 residues, from the cysteine through the phenylalanine. Of all the DNA, just the CDR3 is kept, 39 bases in frame from base 1. Deletion took 1 base off V and 11 bases off J, with a span of 15 bases between the germline ends. The immunoSEQ Assay, a bias-controlled multiplex PCR, was used to amplify TCRbeta CDR3 regions from genomic DNA. As for the original processing: The number of nucleated cells in each sample was estimated by amplification of reference gene primers within the assay. Sequence reads were collapsed and filtered to measure the absolute abundance of every unique TCRbeta CDR3 rearrangement. For each sample, productive Simpson clonality was calculated by taking the square root of Simpson's diversity index across productive rearrangements. TCRdb re-hosts the immuneACCESS table, in-frame sequences only. Its copies lack some clones; in the studies checked, an unresolved V gene accounts for under half of them, and the cause for the rest is not known. V, J and clone size derive from that table, while D and trimming were established from the DNA sequence. Recorded for this sample are 250,000 to 300,000 clones; 85% to 90% of them occurred a single time. The ten top clones hold around 11% of the sample.

The TCR sequence derives from a woman in her twenties or thirties with COVID-19, enrolled during active disease. The rearrangement joined TRBV7-6 to TRBJ2-7; perhaps TRBD2 is the D gene, with 5 bases matching. The specimen was peripheral blood. The DNA reads TGTGCCAGCAGCTTAGTCTTAAACGGGGATGAGTACTTC. This gives the protein CASSLVLNGDEYF. The reference TRBV7-6 and TRBJ2-7 proteins fill in what lies around the CDR3, so the full variable domain reads GAGVSQSPRYKVTKRGQDVALRCDPISGHVSLYWYRQALGQGPEFLTYFNYEAQQDKSGLPNDRFSAERPEGSISTLTIQRTEQRDSAMYRCASSLVLNGDEYFGPGTRLTVT.